This is a list of T cell receptor beta chains from one sample in a study of T-cell memory formation after mild COVID-19. TCRdb processed the 5' RACE reads anew with MiXCR; each CDR3 protein has one entry. The repertoire consists of roughly 310,000 distinct CDR3 sequences, with about 16% occurring once and the leading ten covering approximately 23%. The sequencing input was PBMCs or a T cell subset sorted from them (not recorded which). The receptors were gathered from a young man who had mild COVID-19 (a few samples of this study predate the infection). Cell type and time point are not known. The conserved cysteine and the conserved F or W are not part of the CDR3 here. A clone size is listed for some rows: how often the clone was seen (once, few, many), or a class if it is expanded.

TRBJ1-1	TRBV18	few	ASSPQGEAEAF
TRBJ2-5	TRBV6-5	-	ASSYSSPGPRSAQY
TRBJ2-1	TRBV20-1	-	SARDPAGGPYNEQF
TRBJ1-2	TRBV18	many	ASSPRTGGYGYT
TRBJ1-3	TRBV7-6	-	ASSSDTRGNTIY
TRBJ1-5	TRBV12-3/TRBV12-4	-	ASSTGTDQPQH
TRBJ2-7	TRBV6-5	few	ASSYSTRTSGGSSYEQY
TRBJ1-1	TRBV5-6	once	ASSLGPRGGTPF
TRBJ1-4	TRBV25-1	few	ASSETGSGWGNEKLF
TRBJ2-1	TRBV11-1	few	ASSFRPSGLDEQF
TRBJ2-1	TRBV10-3	-	AARDRGNEQF
TRBJ2-3	TRBV20-1	-	SARDPAREAGGTADTQY
TRBJ2-5	TRBV11-2	-	ASSSGSQETQY
TRBJ1-2	TRBV21-1	-	ASSQRGEGYGYT
TRBJ2-2	TRBV6-5	few	ASSDPSGGNTGELF
TRBJ2-6	TRBV6-5	-	ASRIGSLSGANVLT
TRBJ2-1	TRBV9	many	ASSVARGTSYNEQF
TRBJ1-2	TRBV19	-	ASSPDRARGYT
TRBJ2-7	TRBV20-1	many	SARGGAGGTEQY
TRBJ1-3	TRBV5-1	few	ASSLVVGDRAIAGNTIY
TRBJ2-1	TRBV6-5	few	ASILRGEQF
TRBJ1-4	TRBV29-1	few	SVSIGLSTANEKLF
TRBJ1-1	TRBV7-9	few	ASSLRGLGVGTEAF
TRBJ2-1	TRBV10-3	few	AISGGGGPFNEQF
TRBJ2-3	TRBV7-3	few	ASSPRAAGVRDTQY
TRBJ1-1	TRBV12-3/TRBV12-4	-	ASSFPIQGAF
TRBJ2-3	TRBV7-3	many	ASSLMGGAADTQY
TRBJ2-3	TRBV20-1	-	SASPGLAVGEDTDTQY
TRBJ1-5	TRBV7-2	-	ASSQVGIREPQH
TRBJ2-1	TRBV6-2/TRBV6-3	few	ASSYGRQYNEQF
TRBJ2-5	TRBV7-6	few	ASSHTGTGEETQY
TRBJ1-2	TRBV7-2	-	ASGTGAGEVRYT